This TCR beta chain was recovered during a study of cytomegalovirus exposure and HLA in healthy donors. Concerning this clone itself: Its antigen is not identified.

The CDR3 contains 14 residues. Germline lookup yields CDR1 MNHEY and CDR2 SMNVEV (reference sequence). The V gene lost 4 bases and the J gene lost 2 bases, with 6 bases spanning the gap. Study conclusions and caveats: CMV serostatus was the sole immune exposure data available. Association of a missense DCLRE1C variant with TCR beta V- and J-gene trimming was reported in a later analysis. Cytomegalovirus status was reportedly diagnosed by the classifier with high sensitivity and specificity. Listed as cytomegalovirus-associated were 150 or so TCR beta chains.

The PCR was carried out with 60 Vbeta primers and 13 Jbeta primers. Assay: immunoSEQ multiplex PCR; the TCRdb copy retains only in-frame clones and omits some. Among roughly 100,000 clones listed, over 60% were seen once. This receptor was obtained from a male donor in good health and CMV-seropositive. The chain couples TRBV27 to TRBJ2-6; D gene unclear. Sequences were obtained from PBMCs. The chain's CDR3 is CASSSAAGANVLTF. The CDR3 DNA reads TGTGCCAGCAGTTCCGCAGCTGGGGCCAACGTCCTGACTTTC.